These 27 T cell receptor beta chains share one sample of origin, sequenced in a study of STAT3 mutations in large granular lymphocyte leukemia (dated by TCRdb to about 2019). The research as a whole found: At least one immunodominant TCRbeta clonotype was identified in every T-LGLL patient, and multiple immunodominant subclonotypes were identified in about half of the T-LGLL patients.

Preparation of the library involved the immunoSEQ multiplex PCR assay. Here the immuneACCESS table is served through TCRdb, limited to in-frame sequences with V and J called. Missing clones are a known gap in these copies; in checked studies unresolved V genes cover under half, and the rest lacks a known reason. Present in this sample are about 7,000 clones, around three fifths of which were seen just once. Roughly 76% of the sample rests with the top ten. The antigens for these receptors are not known. Sequenced sample: peripheral blood mononuclear cells. The receptors were sampled from a boy under 18 with T-cell large granular lymphocyte leukemia. Some clones in this sample may be carry-over from other donors' samples. The age is the age at diagnosis.

This clone was found a few times. The chain has TRBV4-3 and TRBJ1-1; D not certain. Germline V CDR1 and CDR2: LGHNA, YSLEER. There are 16 residues in the CDR3. V lost 1 base and J lost 3, with 15 bases in between. The CDR3 spells CASSQGTTNRHTEAFF. The CDR3 DNA reads TGCGCCAGCAGCCAAGGGACTACTAATCGGCACACTGAAGCTTTCTTT.

This clone was counted between two and nine times. The gene calls are TRBV4-1 and TRBJ2-7; unclear D gene. CDR3 length: 16 amino acids. Trimming stripped 2 bases from V and 2 bases from J, with 16 bases between. Germline V gives CDR1 MGHRA, CDR2 YSYEKL. Here the CDR3 DNA reads TGCGCCAGCAGCCAATCCCCTCTTCGCGGCCCCTACGAGCAGTACTTC. Its translation: CASSQSPLRGPYEQYF.

The DNA of the CDR3 is TGTGCCATCGGGCAGATTCTCTACGAGCAGTACTTC. Amino acid sequence: CAIGQILYEQYF. This chain links TRBV10-3 with TRBJ2-7; unclear D gene. This CDR3 is built from 12 residues. V was trimmed by 8 bases and J by 3 bases, leaving 11 bases between them. Germline V CDR1 and CDR2: ENHRY, SYGVKD.

In its sample, this clone was seen a few times. The chain uses TRBV27 and TRBJ2-7; 7 positions agree with TRBD2. V lost 1 base to trimming and J lost 2 bases; unmatched junction nucleotides: 17. Germline loops: CDR1 MNHEY, CDR2 SMNVEV (reference sequence). The length of the CDR3 is 19 residues. DNA for the CDR3: TGTGCCAGCAGTTTATGGGGCCCCATCCACAGCGGGGCAACCTACGAGCAGTACTTC. Translating it yields CASSLWGPIHSGATYEQYF.

This chain uses TRBV19 with TRBJ2-7; 9 bases map to TRBD1. This CDR3 comprises 15 residues. The germline V gene encodes CDR1 LNHDA and CDR2 SQIVND (reference sequence). The V and J ends lost 9 bases and 3 bases, in that order; junction bases with no gene match: 12. The CDR3 DNA reads as TGTGCCAGCCACCCCCGGGGACAGGGACACTACGAGCAGTACTTC. As protein: CASHPRGQGHYEQYF.

This clone has a single count. The chain links TRBV9 to TRBJ1-5; the D is unclear. Germline CDR1 SGDLS, CDR2 YYNGEE. V was cut by 0 bases and J by 0 bases, with 7 bases left in between. This CDR3 has 15 residues. In DNA form, the CDR3 reads TGTGCCAGCAGCGTAGGGGCCAATAGCAATCAGCCCCAGCATTTT. This translates into CASSVGANSNQPQHF.

The chain recombines TRBV6-6 with TRBJ2-7, with 9 bases that match TRBD1. The CDR3 is made up of 15 amino acids. Germline values: CDR1 MNHNY, CDR2 SVGAGI (reference sequence). The V segment lost 0 bases and the J segment 3 bases; nucleotides outside the gene matches: 3. CDR3 in amino acids: CASSYSRTGVYEQYF. As DNA, the CDR3 is TGTGCCAGCAGTTACTCCCGGACAGGGGTCTACGAGCAGTACTTC.

The chain is built from TRBV10-2 and TRBJ2-7; TRBD2 is a possible D gene (5 bases). This CDR3 has 16 residues. Germline V gene lookup returns CDR1 WSHSY and CDR2 SAAADI. Trimming pared 2 bases from V and 0 bases from J, leaving 14 bases between. In DNA, the CDR3 is TGCGCCAGCAGTGAGGGTCGGGGATATGGCTCCTACGAGCAGTACTTC. It codes for CASSEGRGYGSYEQYF.

There are a few counts of this clone. The V call is TRBV6-5, the J call TRBJ1-6; the D is unclear. Germline V gene data show CDR1 as MNHEY and CDR2 as SVGAGI. Between the trimmed V and J ends, which lost 2 bases and 7 bases, there was a span of 9 bases. The CDR3 is made up of 14 amino acids. DNA for the CDR3: TGTGCCAGCAGTTACCAGCGGTTAAATTCACCCCTCCACTTT. It codes for CASSYQRLNSPLHF.

The V gene is TRBV18, the J gene TRBJ2-1; D gene uncertain. V lost 6 bases, J lost 6 bases, and 3 bases lay in between. The CDR3 contains 10 residues. Germline V lookup: CDR1 KGHSH, CDR2 LQKENI. CDR3 residues: CASSLNEQFF. The CDR3 DNA reads TGTGCCAGCTCCCTCAATGAGCAGTTCTTC.

This chain connects TRBV18 to TRBJ1-4, with D possibly TRBD1 on 5 matching bases. This CDR3 has 15 amino acids. Trimming took 3 bases from V and 2 from J, leaving 10 bases between them. Germline lookup yields CDR1 KGHSH and CDR2 LQKENI. The CDR3 region is CASSPGSGTNEKLFF. The CDR3 DNA sequence: TGTGCCAGCTCACCGGGTTCAGGGACTAATGAAAAACTGTTTTTT.

In this sample, this clone turned up once. The V gene is TRBV4-3, the J gene TRBJ1-1; D gene uncertain. CDR3 size: 12 residues. Germline V CDR1 and CDR2: LGHNA, YSLEER. V was clipped by 1 base and J by 5 bases, with 5 bases between them. The DNA for the CDR3 is TGCGCCAGCAGCCAAGGACGGACTGAAGCTTTCTTT. It is translated as CASSQGRTEAFF.

The chain carries TRBV5-1 and TRBJ2-7; TRBD1 aligns across 12 bases. CDR1 is SGHRS and CDR2 is YFSETQ in the germline V gene. The trim removed 4 bases at V and 3 bases at J, leaving 5 bases unmatched. CDR3 length equals 15 residues. The CDR3 DNA reads as TGCGCCAGCAGCGGGGGGGACAGGGGGCTCTACGAGCAGTACTTC. Protein product: CASSGGDRGLYEQYF.

The chain combines TRBV4-2 with TRBJ2-1, with 11 bases that match TRBD2. Germline-derived CDR1 and CDR2 are LGHNA and YNFKEQ. V trimming: 0 bases; J trimming: 10 bases; junction bases outside the gene matches: 11. CDR3 length: 17 amino acids. CDR3 nucleotides: TGTGCCAGCAGCCAAGATTCTTCGACTAGCGGGGCCGCGGAGCAGTTCTTC. Translated: CASSQDSSTSGAAEQFF.

This clone has a handful of counts. The gene calls are TRBV5-1 and TRBJ2-5; 8 positions agree with TRBD1. CDR3 size: 14 residues. Trimming at V came to 0 bases and at J to 2 bases, leaving 0 bases not matched to a gene. Germline V lookup: CDR1 SGHRS, CDR2 YFSETQ. Here the CDR3 reads CASSLGTGQETQYF. CDR3 nucleotides: TGCGCCAGCAGCTTGGGGACAGGGCAAGAGACCCAGTACTTC.

V is TRBV25-1 and J is TRBJ1-1; 7 nucleotides line up with TRBD1. This CDR3 is 13 amino acids long. Trimming took 5 bases from V and 5 from J; bases not matched to a gene: 5. CDR1 and CDR2 from the germline V gene are MGHDK and SYGVNS. The CDR3 region is CASSKTGRTEAFF. DNA for the CDR3: TGTGCCAGCAGTAAGACAGGGCGGACTGAAGCTTTCTTT.

This clone appeared a few times. CDR3 DNA: TGTGCCTGGAGTGAAGGGACAGATGAAAAACTGTTTTTT. Translating gives CAWSEGTDEKLFF. This chain connects TRBV30 to TRBJ1-4; TRBD1 agrees at 7 bases. The CDR3 is 13 amino acids. The germline gives CDR1 GTSNPN, CDR2 SVGIG (reference sequence). J gave up 6 bases and V 1 base, and 2 bases lay outside the gene matches.

This clone came up a few times. The V and J genes are TRBV7-9 and TRBJ1-6; no clear D gene. The CDR3 loop spans 16 amino acids. The ends were cut back, 5 bases at V and 0 bases at J, with 11 bases in the middle. Germline loops: CDR1 SEHNR, CDR2 FQNEAQ (reference sequence). In nucleotides, the CDR3 is TGTGCCAGCAGCGCCCTGGCACTCTCCTATAATTCACCCCTCCACTTT. Translated, it gives CASSALALSYNSPLHF.

This chain's CDR3 is CASSRPSGGFQETQYF. CDR3 nucleotides: TGTGCCAGCTCGCGGCCTAGCGGGGGGTTCCAAGAGACCCAGTACTTC. V usage is TRBV18 and J usage is TRBJ2-5, with 11 bases aligning to TRBD2. The CDR3 has 16 residues. V trimming: 6 bases; J trimming: 1 base; junction bases outside the gene matches: 7. The germline CDR1 and CDR2 sequences are KGHSH and LQKENI.

The CDR3 DNA reads as TGCAGCGTTGGAGGGACAGGGGGAATCTCGTCATATGGCTACACCTTC. Protein product: CSVGGTGGISSYGYTF. V and J are TRBV29-1 and TRBJ1-2, with 11 bases aligning to TRBD1. The germline V gene encodes CDR1 SQVTM and CDR2 ANQGSEA. This CDR3 is built from 16 residues. V shed 4 bases, J shed 5 bases, and the junction held 12 bases outside the gene matches.

V and J are TRBV30 and TRBJ1-6; D may be TRBD1 (5 bases). Germline CDR1 is GTSNPN and CDR2 is SVGIG (reference sequence). Trimming removed 0 bases from V and 8 bases from J, with 11 bases in between. The CDR3 is made up of 14 amino acids. The CDR3 sequence is CAWSVQGVDSPLHF. The CDR3, as DNA: TGTGCCTGGAGTGTGCAGGGTGTGGATTCACCCCTCCACTTT.

The V call is TRBV6-5, the J call TRBJ2-7; no reliable D call. Between the trimmed V and J ends, which lost 5 bases and 6 bases, there was a span of 11 bases. Germline CDR1 and CDR2: MNHEY and SVGAGI. This CDR3 has 12 residues. The CDR3 spells CASSTRSFEQYF. The CDR3 DNA reads TGTGCCAGCAGTACACGCAGTTTCGAGCAGTACTTC.

This chain links TRBV5-4 with TRBJ1-2; D gene ambiguous. This CDR3 has 16 amino acids. Germline assignment: CDR1 SGHNT and CDR2 YYREEE (reference sequence). V lost 4 bases and J lost 1, with 17 bases in between. This CDR3 reads CASSVGPVFGNYGYTF. The CDR3 DNA reads as TGTGCCAGCAGCGTCGGGCCTGTCTTCGGTAACTATGGCTACACCTTC.

This sequence joins TRBV7-9 and TRBJ1-5; weak D call: TRBD1 (5 bases). This CDR3 spans 16 amino acids. V was clipped by 1 base and J by 7 bases, with 17 bases between them. Looked up from germline, CDR1 is SEHNR and CDR2 is FQNEAQ (reference sequence). The CDR3: CASSLELGQGSQPQHF. The CDR3 region has the DNA TGTGCCAGCAGCTTAGAGTTGGGTCAGGGATCGCAGCCCCAGCATTTT.

The genes are TRBV4-3 and TRBJ1-1; a weak D match, TRBD1 (5 bases). Trimming removed 4 bases at V and 5 bases at J, with 8 bases between. This CDR3 is 12 amino acids long. Germline V gives CDR1 LGHNA, CDR2 YSLEER. CDR3 amino acids: CASSRAGTEAFF. The CDR3 bases are TGCGCCAGCAGCCGAGCAGGGACTGAAGCTTTCTTT.

The chain joins TRBV13 to TRBJ1-2; a weak D match, TRBD1 (5 bases). Trimming cost V 4 bases and J 2 bases, with 8 bases left between them. Germline values: CDR1 PRHDT, CDR2 FYEKMQ (reference sequence). The CDR3 sequence is 13 residues long. The DNA for the CDR3 is TGTGCCAGCAGCTCGGCAGGGAACTATGGCTACACCTTC. Its protein is CASSSAGNYGYTF.

The CDR3 region has the DNA TGTGCCTGGAGTGTACTACTGTCCGAGCAGTACTTC. Translated, it gives CAWSVLLSEQYF. The chain uses TRBV30 and TRBJ2-7; no reliable D call. V lost 0 bases and J lost 6, with 9 bases in between. Germline CDR1 GTSNPN, CDR2 SVGIG (reference sequence). This CDR3 region has 12 residues.